These 9 T cell receptor beta chains originate from one sample sequenced in a study of long-term antiretroviral therapy in people with HIV. Version v3.0 of the immunoSEQ assay ran at survey level. Assay used: immunoSEQ multiplex PCR; TCRdb lists only in-frame clones, some missing. The sample yields approximately 12,000 clones, roughly 87% seen once. This specimen consisted of unsorted PBMCs, obtained 8 to 8.5 years after starting antiretroviral therapy. The receptor source for this set is a man aged 45-65 years with HIV.

The table lists this clone with a few counts. V is TRBV15 and J is TRBJ1-2; D unresolved. The CDR3 is made up of 15 amino acids. V was cut by 5 bases and J by 5 bases, with 18 bases left in between. Germline CDR1 and CDR2: LNHNV and YYDKDF (reference sequence). The CDR3 DNA reads TGTGCCACCAGCGCCTCGACCGGCACCCTATATGGCTACACCTTC. It is translated as CATSASTGTLYGYTF.

V usage is TRBV6-6 and J usage is TRBJ2-7; TRBD1 matches at 8 bases. V lost 5 bases and J lost 5; bases outside the gene matches: 8. CDR3 length: 14 amino acids. The germline V gene encodes CDR1 MNHNY and CDR2 SVGAGI (reference sequence). CDR3 sequence (DNA): TGTGCCAGCAGTCTGGTGGCAGGGGGCCACGAGCAGTACTTC. Protein product: CASSLVAGGHEQYF.

The chain is built from TRBV7-4 and TRBJ2-1, with D unresolved. Trimming shortened V by 1 base and J by 10 bases, and 8 bases separated the two germline ends. Germline V gives CDR1 SGHVT, CDR2 SQSDAQ. CDR3 size: 12 residues. This chain's CDR3 is CASSLVSEEQFF. CDR3 nucleotide sequence: TGTGCCAGCAGCTTAGTATCTGAGGAGCAGTTCTTC. The complete variable domain, with remaining parts taken from reference TRBV7-4 and TRBJ2-1, reads GAGVSQSPRYKVAKRGRDVALRCDSISGHVTLYWYRQTLGQGSEVLTYSQSDAQRDKSGRPSGRFSAERPERSVSTLKIQRTEQGDSAVYLCASSLVSEEQFFGPGTRLTVL.

The CDR3 nucleotides read TGTGCCAGCAGCTGGCGGACAGGGCTGGGCACAGATACGCAGTATTTT. Amino acids: CASSWRTGLGTDTQYF. V usage is TRBV5-4 and J usage is TRBJ2-3; TRBD1 agrees at 8 bases. This CDR3 comprises 16 residues. The J segment lost 1 base and the V segment lost 3 bases, leaving 7 bases of the junction unmatched. Germline loops: CDR1 SGHNT, CDR2 YYREEE (reference sequence).

The rearrangement links TRBV27 to TRBJ1-2, with TRBD1 as a possible D gene (6 bases). This CDR3 has 16 amino acids. Germline V gene lookup returns CDR1 MNHEY and CDR2 SMNVEV (reference sequence). Deletions cut 3 bases from V and 4 bases from J, with 18 bases between. The CDR3: CASSFFPRQDSYGYTF. CDR3 DNA: TGTGCCAGCAGTTTCTTCCCTCGACAGGATAGCTATGGCTACACCTTC.

The V and J genes are TRBV29-1 and TRBJ1-2; D is perhaps TRBD1 (5 bases). Deletions cut 8 bases from V and 11 bases from J, with 18 bases between. This CDR3 region has 11 residues. Germline lookup yields CDR1 SQVTM and CDR2 ANQGSEA. The CDR3 region is CSIGWGSRYTF. The CDR3 DNA reads as TGCAGCATCGGGTGGGGCAGCCGGTACACCTTC.

The chain combines TRBV19 with TRBJ1-2; weak D call: TRBD1 (5 bases). Deletions cut 4 bases from V and 3 bases from J, with 9 bases between. Germline V gene data show CDR1 as LNHDA and CDR2 as SQIVND (reference sequence). The CDR3 spans 13 residues. CDR3 sequence: CASSRGEYYGYTF. CDR3 DNA sequence: TGTGCCAGTAGTAGGGGGGAATACTATGGCTACACCTTC. Using reference TRBV19 and TRBJ1-2 for the parts outside the CDR3, the full variable domain is DGGITQSPKYLFRKEGQNVTLSCEQNLNHDAMYWYRQDPGQGLRLIYYSQIVNDFQKGDIAEGYSVSREKKESFPLTVTSAQKNPTAFYLCASSRGEYYGYTFGSGTRLTVV.

This clone showed up just a few times. V is TRBV7-9 and J is TRBJ2-7, with D hard to call. The V gene's germline CDR1 is SEHNR and CDR2 FQNEAQ (reference sequence). V was cut by 5 bases and J by 1 base, with 12 bases left in between. This CDR3 is built from 14 residues. The CDR3 loop reads CASSPGRGSYEQYF. DNA of the CDR3: TGTGCCAGCAGCCCTGGACGTGGTTCCTACGAGCAGTACTTC.

The count of this clone is one. The rearrangement uses TRBV4-1 and TRBJ1-3; 7 bases are shared with TRBD1. Germline trimming cut 3 bases from V and 0 bases from J; bases unmatched to any gene: 5. Germline CDR1 is MGHRA and CDR2 is YSYEKL. The CDR3 totals 16 residues. CDR3 region: CASSQSGTVSGNTIYF. The CDR3 DNA reads as TGCGCCAGCAGCCAGTCCGGGACAGTCTCTGGAAACACCATATATTTT.